This TCR beta chain was obtained from a study of blood T cell repertoires in COVID-19. Study as a whole: T cells, B-cell-depleted T cells, or PBMCs provided the cDNA or gDNA that served as material.

Methods used by the authors: Amplification of reference gene primers provided the estimated nucleated cell counts. Method: immunoSEQ multiplex PCR; TCRdb's copy keeps in-frame clones and lacks some. That table gives V, J and clone size, and the DNA gave D and trimming. The sample records 150,000 to 170,000 clones, nearly 80% being singletons. V dropped 5 bases and J dropped 4; count of bases not matched to a gene: 7. Per the germline V gene, CDR1 is MNHNY and CDR2 is SVGAGI (reference sequence). This CDR3 has 15 amino acids. Sequenced material: peripheral blood. This TCR was recovered from an elderly man with acute or convalescent COVID-19. The chain recombines TRBV6-6 with TRBJ2-2; TRBD1 agrees at 7 bases. The CDR3 coding sequence is TGTGCCAGCAGTCGCAGGGGGATCGGCACCGGGGAGCTGTTTTTT. Encoded protein: CASSRRGIGTGELFF.